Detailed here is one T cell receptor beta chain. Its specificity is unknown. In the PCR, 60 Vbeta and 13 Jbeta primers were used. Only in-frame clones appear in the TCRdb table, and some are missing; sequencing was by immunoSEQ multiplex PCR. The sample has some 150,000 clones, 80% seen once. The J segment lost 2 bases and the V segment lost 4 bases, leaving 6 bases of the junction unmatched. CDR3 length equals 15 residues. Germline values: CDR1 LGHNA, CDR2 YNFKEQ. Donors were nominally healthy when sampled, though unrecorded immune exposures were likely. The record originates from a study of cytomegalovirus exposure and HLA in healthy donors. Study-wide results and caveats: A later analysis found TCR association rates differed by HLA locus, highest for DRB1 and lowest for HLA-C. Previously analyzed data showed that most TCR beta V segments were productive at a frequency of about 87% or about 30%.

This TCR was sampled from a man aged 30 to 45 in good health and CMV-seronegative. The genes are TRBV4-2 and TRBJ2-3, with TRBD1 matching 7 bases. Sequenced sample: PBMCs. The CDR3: CASSPGQQITDTQYF. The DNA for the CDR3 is TGTGCCAGCAGCCCGGGACAGCAAATCACAGATACGCAGTATTTT.